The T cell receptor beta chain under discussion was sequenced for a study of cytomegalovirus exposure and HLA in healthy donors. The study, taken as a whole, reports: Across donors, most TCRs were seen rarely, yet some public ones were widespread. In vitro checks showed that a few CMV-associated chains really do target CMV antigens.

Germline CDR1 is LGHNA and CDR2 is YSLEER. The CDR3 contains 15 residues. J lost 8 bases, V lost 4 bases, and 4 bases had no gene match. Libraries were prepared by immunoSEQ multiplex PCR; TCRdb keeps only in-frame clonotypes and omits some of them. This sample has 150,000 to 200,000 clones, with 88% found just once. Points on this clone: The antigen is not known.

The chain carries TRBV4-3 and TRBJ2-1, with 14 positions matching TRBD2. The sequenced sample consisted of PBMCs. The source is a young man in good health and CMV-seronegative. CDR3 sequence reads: CASSRRLAGGHEQFF. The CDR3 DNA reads TGCGCCAGCAGCCGCAGACTAGCGGGAGGGCATGAGCAGTTCTTC.